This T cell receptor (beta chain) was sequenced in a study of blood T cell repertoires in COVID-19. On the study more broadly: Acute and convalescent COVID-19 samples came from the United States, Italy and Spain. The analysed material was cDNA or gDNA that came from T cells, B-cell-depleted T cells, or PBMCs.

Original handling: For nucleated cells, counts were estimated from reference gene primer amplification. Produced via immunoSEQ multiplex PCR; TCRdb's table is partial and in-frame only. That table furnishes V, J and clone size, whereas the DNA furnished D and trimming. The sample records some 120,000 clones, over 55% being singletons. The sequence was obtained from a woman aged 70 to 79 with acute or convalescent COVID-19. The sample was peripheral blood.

CDR3 DNA sequence: TGTGCCAGCAGCTTAGTCCCGGGACAGGGCCCAGGGGGGCAGTACTTC. This sequence encodes CASSLVPGQGPGGQYF. The V call is TRBV11-2, the J call TRBJ2-7; 9 bases match TRBD1. Per the germline V gene, CDR1 is SGHAT and CDR2 is FQNNGV. V lost 1 base, J lost 9 bases, and 13 bases stayed unmatched. This CDR3 spans 16 amino acids.